This is a list of T cell receptor beta chains from one sample in a study of HIV-infected patients and healthy controls. Each CDR3 protein gets one entry after TCRdb re-called the 5' RACE reads with MiXCR. The table has 11,000 or so distinct CDR3 sequences, 5.1% seen once; the top ten hold roughly 3%. The sample comprised blood. Receptors originate from an adult in good health. CDR3s include the opening cysteine and the closing phenylalanine or tryptophan. A D gene is named only where the DNA matches it firmly. Expanded clones get a size class; other rows say once, few or many, or leave the size out.

abundance: many
j_gene: TRBJ1-2
d_gene: TRBD1
len: 14
v_gene: TRBV5-1
CDR3aa: CASSTGGADYGYTF
CDR3nt: TGCGCCAGCAGCACAGGGGGCGCGGACTATGGCTACACCTTC

abundance: many
j_gene: TRBJ2-1
d_gene: -
len: 11
v_gene: TRBV12-3/TRBV12-4
CDR3aa: CASSVRGEQFF
CDR3nt: TGTGCCAGCAGTGTTAGGGGGGAGCAGTTCTTC

abundance: medium-sized
j_gene: TRBJ2-3
d_gene: -
len: 16
v_gene: TRBV11-2
CDR3aa: CASSFARDLYTDTQYF
CDR3nt: TGTGCCAGCAGCTTTGCGAGGGACCTGTATACAGATACGCAGTATTTT

abundance: medium-sized
j_gene: TRBJ2-2
d_gene: TRBD1
len: 17
v_gene: TRBV24-1
CDR3aa: CATLPPLTGANTGELFF
CDR3nt: TGTGCCACCCTACCCCCCCTAACAGGGGCGAACACCGGGGAGCTGTTTTTT

abundance: -
j_gene: TRBJ1-2
d_gene: TRBD1
len: 14
v_gene: TRBV5-6
CDR3aa: CASWVVQGKYGYTF
CDR3nt: TGTGCCAGCTGGGTGGTACAGGGGAAATATGGCTACACCTTC

abundance: many
j_gene: TRBJ2-7
d_gene: TRBD2
len: 14
v_gene: TRBV29-1
CDR3aa: CSVETSGGIYEQYF
CDR3nt: TGCAGCGTCGAGACTAGCGGGGGGATCTACGAGCAGTACTTC

abundance: medium-sized
j_gene: TRBJ2-3
d_gene: -
len: 14
v_gene: TRBV7-9
CDR3aa: CASSLMSGTDTQYF
CDR3nt: TGTGCCAGCAGCTTAATGAGCGGCACAGATACGCAGTATTTT

abundance: few
j_gene: TRBJ2-1
d_gene: -
len: 11
v_gene: TRBV13
CDR3aa: CASSVSNEQFF
CDR3nt: TGTGCCAGCAGCGTCTCCAATGAGCAGTTCTTC

abundance: many
j_gene: TRBJ1-6
d_gene: -
len: 16
v_gene: TRBV18
CDR3aa: CASSPRVLGDKSPLHF
CDR3nt: TGTGCCAGCTCACCACGAGTTCTGGGGGATAAATCACCCCTCCACTTT

abundance: many
j_gene: TRBJ1-1
d_gene: TRBD1
len: 16
v_gene: TRBV7-8
CDR3aa: CATTGPTGVGNTEAFF
CDR3nt: TGTGCCACTACTGGTCCCACAGGGGTAGGGAACACTGAAGCTTTCTTT

abundance: -
j_gene: TRBJ1-1
d_gene: TRBD1
len: 16
v_gene: TRBV5-1
CDR3aa: CASSAGQGWMNTEAFF
CDR3nt: TGCGCCAGCAGCGCCGGACAGGGCTGGATGAACACTGAAGCTTTCTTT

abundance: many
j_gene: TRBJ2-2
d_gene: TRBD2
len: 15
v_gene: TRBV13
CDR3aa: CASSVTSGGAGELFF
CDR3nt: TGTGCCAGCAGCGTTACTAGCGGGGGGGCCGGGGAGCTGTTTTTT

abundance: medium-sized
j_gene: TRBJ2-5
d_gene: TRBD2
len: 15
v_gene: TRBV9
CDR3aa: CASGAGGRKVETQYF
CDR3nt: TGTGCCAGCGGTGCGGGGGGGCGTAAAGTGGAGACCCAGTACTTC

abundance: many
j_gene: TRBJ1-5
d_gene: TRBD1
len: 15
v_gene: TRBV5-1
CDR3aa: CASSLEGGGNQPQHF
CDR3nt: TGCGCCAGCAGCTTGGAAGGGGGCGGCAATCAGCCCCAGCATTTT

abundance: many
j_gene: TRBJ1-6
d_gene: TRBD1
len: 15
v_gene: TRBV7-9
CDR3aa: CASRRDRADNSPLHF
CDR3nt: TGTGCCAGCAGGCGGGACAGGGCGGATAATTCACCCCTCCACTTT

abundance: many
j_gene: TRBJ2-7
d_gene: TRBD1
len: 16
v_gene: TRBV12-5
CDR3aa: CASGLVLRQGSYEQYF
CDR3nt: TGTGCTAGTGGTTTGGTACTGAGACAGGGGTCCTACGAGCAGTACTTC

abundance: many
j_gene: TRBJ1-6
d_gene: -
len: 13
v_gene: TRBV10-2
CDR3aa: CASRWDTNSPLHF
CDR3nt: TGCGCCAGCAGGTGGGACACTAATTCACCCCTCCACTTT

abundance: many
j_gene: TRBJ2-1
d_gene: -
len: 15
v_gene: TRBV29-1
CDR3aa: CSVDPSEKPYNEQFF
CDR3nt: TGCAGCGTTGATCCCTCTGAAAAGCCCTACAATGAGCAGTTCTTC

abundance: medium-sized
j_gene: TRBJ2-2
d_gene: -
len: 12
v_gene: TRBV6-1
CDR3aa: CASSRNTGELFF
CDR3nt: TGTGCCAGCAGTCGGAACACCGGGGAGCTGTTTTTT

abundance: many
j_gene: TRBJ2-3
d_gene: -
len: 14
v_gene: TRBV14
CDR3aa: CASSLGGGADTQYF
CDR3nt: TGTGCCAGCAGCCTGGGGGGGGGCGCAGATACGCAGTATTTT

abundance: many
j_gene: TRBJ2-5
d_gene: TRBD2
len: 13
v_gene: TRBV12-3/TRBV12-4
CDR3aa: CASTLTSEETQYF
CDR3nt: TGTGCCAGCACCTTGACTAGCGAGGAGACCCAGTACTTC

abundance: medium-sized
j_gene: TRBJ2-3
d_gene: TRBD2
len: 15
v_gene: TRBV12-3/TRBV12-4
CDR3aa: CASSLGLASTDTQYF
CDR3nt: TGTGCCAGCAGTTTAGGACTAGCTAGCACAGATACGCAGTATTTT

abundance: many
j_gene: TRBJ1-2
d_gene: -
len: 15
v_gene: TRBV4-1
CDR3aa: CASSQGVTTGFGYTF
CDR3nt: TGCGCCAGCAGCCAAGGGGTCACAACTGGTTTTGGCTACACCTTC

abundance: medium-sized
j_gene: TRBJ1-1
d_gene: -
len: 15
v_gene: TRBV9
CDR3aa: CASSGRPGKGAEAFF
CDR3nt: TGTGCCAGCAGCGGCCGACCAGGGAAGGGGGCTGAAGCTTTCTTT

abundance: medium-sized
j_gene: TRBJ1-1
d_gene: TRBD1
len: 14
v_gene: TRBV27
CDR3aa: CASSRQGAITEAFF
CDR3nt: TGTGCCAGCAGCCGACAGGGGGCTATTACTGAAGCTTTCTTT

abundance: many
j_gene: TRBJ1-2
d_gene: -
len: 13
v_gene: TRBV7-9
CDR3aa: CASSFAGNYGYTF
CDR3nt: TGTGCCAGCAGCTTCGCGGGGAACTATGGCTACACCTTC

abundance: many
j_gene: TRBJ1-1
d_gene: -
len: 13
v_gene: TRBV29-1
CDR3aa: CSVTGRRNTEAFF
CDR3nt: TGCAGCGTTACCGGGAGGAGGAACACTGAAGCTTTCTTT

abundance: many
j_gene: TRBJ2-2
d_gene: -
len: 14
v_gene: TRBV10-3
CDR3aa: CAISEQSPTGELFF
CDR3nt: TGTGCCATCAGTGAACAGAGTCCGACCGGGGAGCTGTTTTTT

abundance: many
j_gene: TRBJ2-6
d_gene: -
len: 15
v_gene: TRBV6-1
CDR3aa: CASRLGGSGANVLTF
CDR3nt: TGTGCCAGCCGGCTGGGGGGCTCTGGGGCCAACGTCCTGACTTTC

abundance: medium-sized
j_gene: TRBJ1-2
d_gene: -
len: 18
v_gene: TRBV2
CDR3aa: CASSDAPRGGGTNYGYTF
CDR3nt: TGTGCCAGCAGTGATGCCCCCAGAGGGGGAGGTACTAACTATGGCTACACCTTC

abundance: -
j_gene: TRBJ2-1
d_gene: TRBD2
len: 14
v_gene: TRBV5-6
CDR3aa: CASSSSGGAYEQFF
CDR3nt: TGTGCCAGCAGCTCTAGCGGGGGGGCATATGAGCAGTTCTTC

abundance: many
j_gene: TRBJ2-3
d_gene: -
len: 12
v_gene: TRBV29-1
CDR3aa: CSVDRDTDTQYF
CDR3nt: TGCAGCGTTGACAGGGACACAGATACGCAGTATTTT

abundance: medium-sized
j_gene: TRBJ2-7
d_gene: -
len: 14
v_gene: TRBV6-5
CDR3aa: CASSSGPSGYEQYF
CDR3nt: TGTGCCAGCAGTTCGGGACCGTCCGGCTACGAGCAGTACTTC

abundance: -
j_gene: TRBJ1-5
d_gene: TRBD1
len: 15
v_gene: TRBV6-1
CDR3aa: CASKWGQDPNQPQHF
CDR3nt: TGTGCCAGCAAGTGGGGACAGGACCCCAATCAGCCCCAGCATTTT

abundance: many
j_gene: TRBJ1-1
d_gene: TRBD1
len: 12
v_gene: TRBV7-9
CDR3aa: CASSLEGARAFF
CDR3nt: TGTGCCAGCAGCTTGGAGGGGGCGCGGGCTTTCTTT

abundance: medium-sized
j_gene: TRBJ2-7
d_gene: -
len: 14
v_gene: TRBV12-3/TRBV12-4
CDR3aa: CASSLEGGHWEQYF
CDR3nt: TGTGCCAGCAGTTTGGAGGGGGGACATTGGGAGCAGTACTTC

abundance: many
j_gene: TRBJ1-1
d_gene: -
len: 16
v_gene: TRBV3-1
CDR3aa: CASSPRSGSGVTEAFF
CDR3nt: TGTGCCAGCAGCCCCCGGTCAGGGTCGGGGGTGACTGAAGCTTTCTTT

abundance: many
j_gene: TRBJ2-3
d_gene: TRBD2
len: 14
v_gene: TRBV5-4
CDR3aa: CASFLAGGTDTQYF
CDR3nt: TGTGCCAGCTTTCTAGCGGGGGGCACAGATACGCAGTATTTT

abundance: many
j_gene: TRBJ2-5
d_gene: TRBD2
len: 16
v_gene: TRBV20-1
CDR3aa: CSARPLGLAGEETQYF
CDR3nt: TGCAGTGCTAGACCGTTGGGACTAGCGGGGGAAGAGACCCAGTACTTC

abundance: few
j_gene: TRBJ1-1
d_gene: -
len: 15
v_gene: TRBV5-1
CDR3aa: CASSGWDGMNTEAFF
CDR3nt: TGCGCCAGCAGCGGATGGGACGGCATGAACACTGAAGCTTTCTTT

abundance: medium-sized
j_gene: TRBJ1-1
d_gene: -
len: 14
v_gene: TRBV3-1
CDR3aa: CASSSHTVGAEAFF
CDR3nt: TGTGCCAGCAGCTCTCATACAGTGGGCGCTGAAGCTTTCTTT

abundance: -
j_gene: TRBJ2-3
d_gene: -
len: 15
v_gene: TRBV2
CDR3aa: CASSLGITSTDTQYF
CDR3nt: TGTGCCAGCAGTTTGGGAATAACTAGCACAGATACGCAGTATTTT

abundance: medium-sized
j_gene: TRBJ2-1
d_gene: -
len: 13
v_gene: TRBV6-5
CDR3aa: CASSYRRYNEQFF
CDR3nt: TGTGCCAGCAGTTACAGAAGGTACAATGAGCAGTTCTTC

abundance: medium-sized
j_gene: TRBJ2-7
d_gene: -
len: 11
v_gene: TRBV6-5
CDR3aa: CASSAGYEQYF
CDR3nt: TGTGCCAGCAGTGCTGGGTACGAGCAGTACTTC

abundance: medium-sized
j_gene: TRBJ1-5
d_gene: TRBD1
len: 15
v_gene: TRBV27
CDR3aa: CASSKDRVLDQPQHF
CDR3nt: TGTGCCAGCAGTAAAGACAGGGTTTTGGATCAGCCCCAGCATTTT

abundance: many
j_gene: TRBJ1-2
d_gene: -
len: 14
v_gene: TRBV6-1
CDR3aa: CASSEGTVLYGYTF
CDR3nt: TGTGCCAGCAGTGAAGGGACAGTCCTTTATGGCTACACCTTC

abundance: medium-sized
j_gene: TRBJ1-2
d_gene: TRBD1
len: 13
v_gene: TRBV4-1
CDR3aa: CASSQGTAYGYTF
CDR3nt: TGCGCCAGCAGCCAGGGGACAGCTTATGGCTACACCTTC

abundance: many
j_gene: TRBJ2-6
d_gene: -
len: 13
v_gene: TRBV19
CDR3aa: CASQGSGANVLTF
CDR3nt: TGTGCCAGTCAGGGCTCTGGGGCCAACGTCCTGACTTTC